The 26 T cell receptor beta chains below come from one sample, sequenced in a study of T cells in Graves' hyperthyroidism and ophthalmopathy (dated by TCRdb to between 2018 and 2020). The library was made by multiplex PCR. Instrument on record: Illumina HiSeq 2000. TCR beta CDR3 regions were amplified from RNA transcripts. The first round of RT-PCR for the TCR CDR3 was performed with the HTBI primer set and the Qiagen OneStep RT-PCR kit. The public reads were run again by TCRdb, first through fastp at Q25 and then through MiXCR, and only productive beta chains were kept. Each CDR3 protein appears once, grouped with its most common genes and DNA. The sample table records about 210,000 distinct CDR3 sequences; under 20% of these occur just once. Roughly 50% of the sample goes to the ten largest clones. The material sequenced was blood. Every receptor here comes from a man aged 45 to 65 with Graves' hyperthyroidism.

This clonotype has a count of ten or more. The chain is built from TRBV30 and TRBJ2-1; TRBD2 aligns across 10 bases. Germline-derived CDR1 and CDR2 are GTSNPN and SVGIG (reference sequence). Losses at the gene ends were 2 bases for V and 7 bases for J; bases not matched to a gene: 5. CDR3 length: 14 residues. The CDR3 loop reads CAWSLGLATNEQFF. DNA of the CDR3: TGTGCCTGGAGTTTGGGACTAGCGACAAATGAGCAGTTCTTC.

This clonotype was seen ten or more times. The chain couples TRBV3-1 to TRBJ2-1; 10 bases are shared with TRBD1. The CDR3 contains 17 residues. V dropped 4 bases and J dropped 8; count of bases not matched to a gene: 14. Germline CDR1 LGHDT, CDR2 YNNKEL (reference sequence). CDR3 sequence (DNA): TGTGCCAGCAGCCTCGGTTTCTTGGACAGGGGGGTTGATGAGCAGTTCTTC. Its protein product is CASSLGFLDRGVDEQFF.

This clonotype was observed a single time. The chain combines TRBV27 with TRBJ2-2, with 7 bases matching TRBD1. With 5 bases clipped from V and 5 bases from J, the junction kept 11 bases outside the gene matches. The length of the CDR3 is 16 residues. CDR1 and CDR2 (germline): MNHEY, SMNVEV (reference sequence). The CDR3 DNA reads as TGTGCCAGCAGTGACAGGGTATCCTTGGGTACCGGGGAGCTGTTTTTT. Translated: CASSDRVSLGTGELFF.

The sample holds many counts of this clonotype. The V and J genes are TRBV11-2 and TRBJ1-1; 7 bases line up with TRBD1. The CDR3 is made up of 15 amino acids. V dropped 3 bases and J dropped 4; count of bases not matched to a gene: 8. Germline lookup yields CDR1 SGHAT and CDR2 FQNNGV. The CDR3 loop reads CASSFINRGSTEAFF. CDR3 coding DNA: TGTGCCAGCAGCTTTATAAACAGGGGTTCCACTGAAGCTTTCTTT. Based on the CDR3 plus reference TRBV11-2 and TRBJ1-1, the full variable domain is EAGVAQSPRYKIIEKRQSVAFWCNPISGHATLYWYQQILGQGPKLLIQFQNNGVVDDSQLPKDRFSAERLKGVDSTLKIQPAKLEDSAVYLCASSFINRGSTEAFFGQGTRLTVV.

The genes are TRBV6-2 or TRBV6-3 and TRBJ1-6, with D maybe TRBD1 (5 bases). The CDR3 contains 14 residues. Trimming took 4 bases from V and 5 from J, leaving 9 bases between them. In germline, CDR1 is MNHEY, CDR2 SVGEGT. This CDR3 is CASSSWGHNSPLHF. As DNA, the CDR3 is TGTGCCAGCAGTTCGTGGGGCCATAATTCACCCCTCCACTTT.

This chain joins TRBV9 and TRBJ2-1; 11 bases agree with TRBD1. This CDR3 has 15 residues. Trimming cost V 4 bases and J 7 bases; bases outside gene matches: 7. Germline V lookup: CDR1 SGDLS, CDR2 YYNGEE. In DNA, the CDR3 is TGTGCCAGCAGCCCCTCGGGACAGGGGGGAAATGAGCAGTTCTTC. Translating gives CASSPSGQGGNEQFF.

This clonotype was recorded at least ten times. This chain uses TRBV7-2 with TRBJ1-2; D is possibly TRBD1 (5 bases). The V end was cut by 3 bases, the J end by 7 bases, with 12 bases between. Germline V lookup: CDR1 SGHTA, CDR2 FQGNSA. This CDR3 has 13 amino acids. CDR3 bases: TGTGCCAGCAGCTTTCAGGGAAGGGGTGGCTACACCTTC. It yields the protein CASSFQGRGGYTF. Looking up the rest from reference TRBV7-2 and TRBJ1-2 gives the full variable domain: GAGVSQSPSNKVTEKGKDVELRCDPISGHTALYWYRQSLGQGLEFLIYFQGNSAPDKSGLPSDRFSAERTGGSVSTLTIQRTQQEDSAVYLCASSFQGRGGYTFGSGTRLTVV.

This chain uses TRBV20-1 with TRBJ2-2; 7 bases map to TRBD1. The CDR3 sequence is 16 residues long. Trimming at V came to 3 bases and at J to 1 base, leaving 8 bases not matched to a gene. Germline CDR1 DFQATT, CDR2 SNEGSKA (reference sequence). The CDR3 region is CSASAEGQMNTGELFF. CDR3 sequence (DNA): TGCAGTGCTAGCGCCGAGGGACAGATGAACACCGGGGAGCTGTTTTTT.

This clonotype occurred a few times. This chain uses TRBV5-6 with TRBJ2-7, with a possible D match to TRBD2 (5 bases). CDR1 SGHDT and CDR2 YYEEEE come from the germline V gene. The CDR3 runs 14 residues. Deletions cut 2 bases from V and 7 bases from J, with 16 bases between. The CDR3 spells CASSLGGRTGEQYF. In nucleotides, the CDR3 is TGTGCCAGCAGCTTAGGTGGGAGAACGGGTGAGCAGTACTTC. The complete variable domain, with remaining parts taken from reference TRBV5-6 and TRBJ2-7, reads DAGVTQSPTHLIKTRGQQVTLRCSPKSGHDTVSWYQQALGQGPQFIFQYYEEEERQRGNFPDRFSGHQFPNYSSELNVNALLLGDSALYLCASSLGGRTGEQYFGPGTRLTVT.

This chain links TRBV9 with TRBJ2-3, with TRBD1 matching over 9 bases. The CDR3 consists of 16 residues. Looked up from germline, CDR1 is SGDLS and CDR2 is YYNGEE. J gave up 1 base and V 4 bases, and 7 bases lay outside the gene matches. CDR3 nucleotide sequence: TGTGCCAGCAGCCAACGGACAGGGGTTGGCACAGATACGCAGTATTTT. Translated: CASSQRTGVGTDTQYF.

The chain recombines TRBV4-2 with TRBJ2-7; the D gene is possibly TRBD2 (5 bases). V lost 1 base, J lost 4 bases, and 14 bases lay in between. Germline V gene lookup returns CDR1 LGHNA and CDR2 YNFKEQ. This CDR3 has 15 amino acids. The CDR3: CASSQAAAADYEQYF. DNA for the CDR3: TGTGCCAGCAGCCAAGCTGCAGCGGCGGATTACGAGCAGTACTTC.

This clonotype has at least ten counts. V and J are TRBV28 and TRBJ2-6; D perhaps matches TRBD2 (5 bases). CDR3 length: 15 amino acids. The germline V gene encodes CDR1 MDHEN and CDR2 SYDVKM. Trimming stripped 0 bases from V and 3 bases from J, with 6 bases between. CDR3 coding DNA: TGTGCCAGCAGTTTATGGGGGAGTGGGGCCAACGTCCTGACTTTC. Its translation is CASSLWGSGANVLTF.

With respect to this clonotype: Given a much more abundant clone one base away, this may be a read error. The missing conserved phenylalanine or tryptophan at the end of this CDR3 makes a read error likely. V usage is TRBV7-8 and J usage is TRBJ1-6, with a tentative D call TRBD1 (6 bases). The CDR3 loop spans 15 amino acids. Germline values: CDR1 SGHVS, CDR2 FQNEAQ. Trimming removed 5 bases at V and 5 bases at J, with 13 bases between. CDR3 DNA: TGTGCCAGCAGCCATAACAGGGTCCATAATTCACCCCTCCACTCT. This codes for CASSHNRVHNSPLHS.

The chain employs TRBV6-2 or TRBV6-3 and TRBJ2-7; D possibly corresponds to TRBD1 (5 bases). The germline V gene has CDR1 MNHEY and CDR2 SVGEGT. This CDR3 spans 13 amino acids. With 6 bases removed from V and 0 bases from J, the gap between germline ends came to 9 bases. The CDR3 DNA reads TGTGCCAGCAGCATCGACAGCTCCTACGAGCAGTACTTC. It specifies CASSIDSSYEQYF.

The rearrangement links TRBV30 to TRBJ2-1; TRBD2 agrees at 13 bases. V gave up 0 bases and J gave up 7 bases; unmatched junction bases: 6. The CDR3 runs to 16 residues. CDR1 and CDR2 (germline): GTSNPN, SVGIG (reference sequence). The CDR3 nucleotides are TGTGCCTGGAGTGTAGGAGGGACTAGCGGGATTAATGAGCAGTTCTTC. Translation gives CAWSVGGTSGINEQFF.

The sample holds many counts of this clonotype. The J gene is TRBJ2-3, the V gene TRBV7-2; 9 nucleotides align to TRBD2. Looked up from germline, CDR1 is SGHTA and CDR2 is FQGNSA. Germline trimming cut 5 bases from V and 9 bases from J; bases unmatched to any gene: 3. CDR3 size: 12 residues. The CDR3 region has the DNA TGTGCCAGCAGCCATAGCGGGAGCACGCAGTATTTT. Protein sequence: CASSHSGSTQYF.

This clonotype has more than one count but fewer than ten. A much larger clonotype is one base distant, so this may be a read error. CDR3 residues: CASSIVVRGGMNTEAFF. CDR3 coding DNA: TGTGCCAGTAGTATAGTTGTTAGGGGCGGCATGAACACTGAAGCTTTCTTT. The V and J genes are TRBV19 and TRBJ1-1, with a tentative D call TRBD1 (5 bases). The CDR3 runs to 17 residues. Trimming removed 1 base from V and 0 bases from J, with 15 bases in between. Looked up from germline, CDR1 is LNHDA and CDR2 is SQIVND (reference sequence).

Many counts were recorded for this clonotype. The genes are TRBV11-2 and TRBJ2-1, with TRBD2 matching over 8 bases. Germline CDR1 SGHAT, CDR2 FQNNGV. The V and J ends lost 3 bases and 3 bases, in that order; junction bases with no gene match: 4. CDR3 length equals 15 residues. CDR3 in amino acids: CASSFVAGFYNEQFF. The DNA of the CDR3 is TGTGCCAGCAGCTTCGTAGCGGGATTCTACAATGAGCAGTTCTTC.

This clonotype was counted ten times or more. The chain couples TRBV5-1 to TRBJ2-1; the match to TRBD2 covers 7 bases. The V and J ends lost 2 bases and 9 bases, in that order; junction bases with no gene match: 8. Germline V gene lookup returns CDR1 SGHRS and CDR2 YFSETQ. This CDR3 region has 14 residues. The CDR3 reads CASSFREEWGEQFF. The DNA for the CDR3 is TGCGCCAGCAGCTTCCGGGAGGAGTGGGGTGAGCAGTTCTTC.

This clonotype was recorded many times. The chain combines TRBV5-1 with TRBJ2-7, with D unresolved. The germline gives CDR1 SGHRS, CDR2 YFSETQ. Trimming cost V 1 base and J 2 bases, with 7 bases left between them. The CDR3 consists of 13 residues. The CDR3 nucleotides are TGCGCCAGCAGCTTGAATGATCCCTACGAGCAGTACTTC. Translation: CASSLNDPYEQYF.

This clonotype turned up a few times. The V gene is TRBV20-1, the J gene TRBJ2-1; tentatively, D is TRBD2 (5 bases). CDR3 length: 15 amino acids. Germline loops: CDR1 DFQATT, CDR2 SNEGSKA (reference sequence). The V end was cut by 0 bases, the J end by 0 bases, with 9 bases between. The CDR3 nucleotides read TGCAGTGCTAGAGACCACCGGGACTCCTACAATGAGCAGTTCTTC. Protein sequence: CSARDHRDSYNEQFF.

A few counts support this clonotype. V usage is TRBV20-1 and J usage is TRBJ1-2, with D possibly being TRBD1 (5 bases). The CDR3 is made up of 14 amino acids. CDR1 DFQATT and CDR2 SNEGSKA come from the germline V gene (reference sequence). Trimming removed 2 bases at V and 2 bases at J, with 12 bases between. CDR3 nucleotide sequence: TGCAGTGCTAGACCGGGACGGGGAAACTATGGCTACACCTTC. Its protein product is CSARPGRGNYGYTF.

The V call is TRBV5-1, the J call TRBJ2-2, with D possibly being TRBD1 or TRBD2 (7 bases each). The CDR3 spans 15 residues. Trimming shortened V by 6 bases and J by 3 bases, and 15 bases separated the two germline ends. Germline CDR1 and CDR2: SGHRS and YFSETQ. This CDR3 is CASTSGGGDTGELFF. CDR3 nucleotide sequence: TGCGCCAGCACCTCAGGGGGGGGTGACACCGGGGAGCTGTTTTTT.

This clonotype was seen a handful of times. V usage is TRBV20-1 and J usage is TRBJ2-5; no clear D gene. Trimming cost V 6 bases and J 3 bases, with 14 bases left between them. There are 13 residues in the CDR3. The V gene's germline CDR1 is DFQATT and CDR2 SNEGSKA (reference sequence). The CDR3 DNA sequence: TGCAGTGCCTGTCCCTGGGTAGAAGAGACCCAGTACTTC. Amino acids: CSACPWVEETQYF.

The sample holds many counts of this clonotype. The chain is built from TRBV7-2 and TRBJ2-3; the D is unclear. Germline loops: CDR1 SGHTA, CDR2 FQGNSA. This CDR3 is 12 amino acids long. V lost 5 bases and J 4 bases, leaving 7 bases between the germline ends. CDR3 nucleotides: TGTGCCAGCAGCGTCAACTCAGATACGCAGTATTTT. Protein: CASSVNSDTQYF.

The chain couples TRBV10-1 to TRBJ2-1; 8 nucleotides match TRBD1. J gave up 2 bases and V 5 bases, and 8 bases lay outside the gene matches. The CDR3 length is 16 residues. Germline CDR1 is WNHNN and CDR2 is SYGVQD (reference sequence). CDR3 sequence (DNA): TGCGCCAGCAGTCAAACCGGGACAGGTCCCTACAATGAGCAGTTCTTC. Translating it yields CASSQTGTGPYNEQFF.